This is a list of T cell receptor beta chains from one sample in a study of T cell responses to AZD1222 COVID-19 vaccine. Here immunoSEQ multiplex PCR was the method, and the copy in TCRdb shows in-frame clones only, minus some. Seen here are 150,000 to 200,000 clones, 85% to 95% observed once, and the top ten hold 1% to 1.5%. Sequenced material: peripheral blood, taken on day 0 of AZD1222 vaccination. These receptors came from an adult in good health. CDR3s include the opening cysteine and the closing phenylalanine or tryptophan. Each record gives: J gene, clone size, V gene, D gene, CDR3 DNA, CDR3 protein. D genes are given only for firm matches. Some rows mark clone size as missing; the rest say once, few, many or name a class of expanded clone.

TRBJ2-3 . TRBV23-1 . TGCGCCAGCAGTTCTTACAAGGGGGGCATGCTCACAGATACGCAGTATTTT CASSSYKGGMLTDTQYF
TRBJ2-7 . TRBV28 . TGTGCCAGCGGCCGGGACACCGAGCAGTACTTC CASGRDTEQYF
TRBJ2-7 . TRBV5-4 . TGTGCCAGCAGCTCGAGGAGGACAGACTACGAGCAGTACTTC CASSSRRTDYEQYF
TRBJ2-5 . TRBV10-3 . TGTGCCATCAGCCTACAGGGAACGGAGACCCAGTACTTC CAISLQGTETQYF
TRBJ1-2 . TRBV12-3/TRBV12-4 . TGTGCCAGCAGCTGGACACGGAGGGGCTACACCTTC CASSWTRRGYTF
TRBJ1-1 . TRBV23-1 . TGCGCCAGCACGACGGGGTACAACAAAGGACAACTGAGAGGTTATTGGGTCGCTTTCTTT CASTTGYNKGQLRGYWVAFF
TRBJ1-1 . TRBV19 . TGTGCCACTCTAAGGAGAGGAGACACTGAAGCTTTCTTT CATLRRGDTEAFF
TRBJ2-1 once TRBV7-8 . TGTGCCAGCAGCTTAGTCCTTCGTCCCGGGGTCTTC CASSLVLRPGVF
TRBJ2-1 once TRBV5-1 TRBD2 TGCGCCAGCAGCCCACGGACTAGCTCCGGCAATGAGCAGTTCTTC CASSPRTSSGNEQFF
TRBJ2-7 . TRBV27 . TGTGCCAGCAGTGCCTATTCTGCCCCGACAGCGACCTCCTACGAGCAGTACTTC CASSAYSAPTATSYEQYF
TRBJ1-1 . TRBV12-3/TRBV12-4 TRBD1 TGTGCCAGCAGTCCCCCAGGGGGGGAAGCTTTCTTT CASSPPGGEAFF
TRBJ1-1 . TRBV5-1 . TGCGCCAGCAGCTTGGGGCCGGGCCCGAACACTGAAGCTTTCTTT CASSLGPGPNTEAFF
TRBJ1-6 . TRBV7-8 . TGTGCCAGCAGCTTCCACGTAGGGCAGGTTTATTCACCCCTCCACTTT CASSFHVGQVYSPLHF
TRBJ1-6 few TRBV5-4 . TGTGCCAGCAGCTTGGCCAAGCGACAACCTAATTCACCCCTCCACTTT CASSLAKRQPNSPLHF
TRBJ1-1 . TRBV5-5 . TGTGCCAGCAGCTTGGTGCTGAACACTGAAGCTTTCTTT CASSLVLNTEAFF
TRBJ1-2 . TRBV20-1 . TGCAGCGGCTCGCAGGGTGGCTACACCTTC CSGSQGGYTF
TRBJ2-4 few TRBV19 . TGTGCCAGTAGTATGGGGTCCAAAAACATTCAGTACTTC CASSMGSKNIQYF
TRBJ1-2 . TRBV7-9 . TGTGCCAGCAGCTTAGTTGCAGGGGACCATGGCTACACCTTC CASSLVAGDHGYTF
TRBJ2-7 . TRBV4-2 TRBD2 TGTGCCAGCAGCCAAGATGTCTCAGGAGCGGGGGACTACGAGCAGTACTTC CASSQDVSGAGDYEQYF
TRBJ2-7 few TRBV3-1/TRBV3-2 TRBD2 TGTGCCAGCAGCCAAGATCTGGTGACTAGCAGGACGGGCCAGTACTTC CASSQDLVTSRTGQYF
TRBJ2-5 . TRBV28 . TGTGCCAGCAGTTTACCCGGGGCTCCCGAGACCCAGTACTTC CASSLPGAPETQYF
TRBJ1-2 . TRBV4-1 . TGCGCCAGCAGCCAAGATCAGGTCCGGCGTGGACAGAATTATGGCTACACCTTC CASSQDQVRRGQNYGYTF
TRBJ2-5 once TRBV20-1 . TGCAGGGGGGGCCAGGGAGAGACCCAGTACTTC CRGGQGETQYF
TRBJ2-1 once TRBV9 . TGTGCCAGCAGCGTGACAGGTTCCAGCGGTGGTGTTGATGAGCAGTTCTTC CASSVTGSSGGVDEQFF
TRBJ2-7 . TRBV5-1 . TGCGCCAGCAGCATCGGGACCTCCTACGAGCAGTACTTC CASSIGTSYEQYF
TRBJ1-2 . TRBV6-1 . TGTGCCAGCAGTGATGGACGGAACTATGGCTACACCTTC CASSDGRNYGYTF
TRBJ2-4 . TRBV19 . TGTGCCAGTACGTCCCCAGGTGGGGGCATTCAGTACTTC CASTSPGGGIQYF
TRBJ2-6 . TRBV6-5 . TGTGCCAGCAGTTACTCAGGGGCCAACGTCCTGACTTTC CASSYSGANVLTF
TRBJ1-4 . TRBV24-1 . TGTGCCACCAGTGATGGACCGGGGAACATCGAGGGACTGTTTTTT CATSDGPGNIEGLFF
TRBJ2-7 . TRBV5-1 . TGCGCCAGCAGCTTGGCGATCGGACGGAGAACCTACGAGCAGTACTTC CASSLAIGRRTYEQYF
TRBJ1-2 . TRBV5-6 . TGTGCCAGCAGCTTGGACTGGGAGCGAGGCTACACCTTC CASSLDWERGYTF
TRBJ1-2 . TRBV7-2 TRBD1 TGTGCCAGCAGCGAGGCAGGGGGCTGGGACTATGGCTACACCTTC CASSEAGGWDYGYTF
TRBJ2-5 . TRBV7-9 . TGTGCCAGCAGCCCGGGTGGGGTTTTTGTGACCCAGTACTTC CASSPGGVFVTQYF
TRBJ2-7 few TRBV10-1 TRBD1 TGCGCCAGCAGTGAGTCGGGGACAGGGGAAAGCTACGAGCAGTACTTC CASSESGTGESYEQYF
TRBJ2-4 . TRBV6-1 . TGTGCCAGCAGTGACGATGGGGTCCGTGACATTCAGTACTTC CASSDDGVRDIQYF
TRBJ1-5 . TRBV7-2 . TGTGCCAGCAGCTTAGTTGGGACTAGCAATCAGCCCCAGCATTTT CASSLVGTSNQPQHF
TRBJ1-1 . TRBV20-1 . TGCAGTGCTAGTACACTGCTAGGCACTGAAGCTTTCTTT CSASTLLGTEAFF